Described below is a single T cell receptor (beta chain) sequence and its context. Its specificity is unknown. The record originates from a study of CD8 T cell repertoires and HIV-1 epitope variants. About the study: Each of Twenty-five Gag and Nef epitope peptides stimulated a separate culture. Epitopes were three Gag families plus Nef HW9 and YT9. 1M T cells were kept uncultured as a baseline. IL-2, IL-7 and IL-15 were added on days 3 and 7 of approximately 11-day cultures.

CDR3 length equals 17 residues. CDR1 and CDR2 from the germline V gene are PRHDT and FYEKMQ (reference sequence). V lost 5 bases to trimming and J lost 0 bases, with 17 bases between them. Repertoires were generated with immunoSEQ multiplex PCR, while TCRdb's copy carries only in-frame clones and drops some. Here the sample spans about 4,300 clones, about 61% being singletons. Material: cultured CD8+ T cells derived from PBMCs. This chain joins TRBV13 and TRBJ1-3, with D maybe TRBD1 (5 bases). This TCR was sampled from a male donor with HIV. The CDR3, as DNA: TGTGCCAGCAGCGGTGGATTTGGGGCTAGCTCTGGAAACACCATATATTTT. Protein: CASSGGFGASSGNTIYF.